This entry lists 24 T cell receptor beta chains sequenced from one sample in a study of control samples from healthy donors and cancer patients. Profiled with immunoSEQ multiplex PCR; TCRdb holds only in-frame clones, not every one. There are 100,000 to 150,000 clones in the sample; about 88% occur only once, and around 1.8% lies in the top ten. The sample was blood. These TCRs come from a man in his late teens or twenties in good health.

J is TRBJ1-6 and V is TRBV3-1 (or the pseudogene TRBV3-2); no clear D gene. V was trimmed by 0 bases and J by 0 bases, leaving 9 bases between them. This CDR3 comprises 17 residues. Germline CDR1 reads LGHDT; CDR2 reads YNNKEL (reference sequence). The CDR3 spells CASSQDFWSSYNSPLHF. For the CDR3, the DNA is TGTGCCAGCAGCCAAGACTTTTGGAGCTCCTATAATTCACCCCTCCACTTT.

This chain joins TRBV29-1 and TRBJ2-3; no clear D gene. Trimming stripped 0 bases from V and 0 bases from J, with 13 bases between. The CDR3 consists of 16 residues. CDR1 SQVTM and CDR2 ANQGSEA come from the germline V gene. CDR3 sequence reads: CSVEDRLKLSTDTQYF. CDR3 coding DNA: TGCAGCGTTGAAGATCGTCTGAAATTGAGCACAGATACGCAGTATTTT.

The chain combines TRBV5-1 with TRBJ2-3; D remains unclear. The CDR3 is made up of 14 amino acids. Between the trimmed V and J ends, which lost 0 bases and 1 base, there was a span of 6 bases. The germline V gene encodes CDR1 SGHRS and CDR2 YFSETQ. The CDR3 DNA follows: TGCGCCAGCAGCTTGGTACTCCGCACAGATACGCAGTATTTT. Amino acids: CASSLVLRTDTQYF. The entire variable domain, with the rest obtained from reference TRBV5-1 and TRBJ2-3, is as follows: KAGVTQTPRYLIKTRGQQVTLSCSPISGHRSVSWYQQTPGQGLQFLFEYFSETQRNKGNFPGRFSGRQFSNSRSEMNVSTLELGDSALYLCASSLVLRTDTQYFGPGTRLTVL.

The V gene is TRBV28, the J gene TRBJ2-3; D unclear. V was trimmed by 4 bases and J by 1 base, leaving 12 bases between them. Germline CDR1 reads MDHEN; CDR2 reads SYDVKM. The length of the CDR3 is 15 residues. CDR3 coding DNA: TGTGCCAGCAGTTCATCGGGTCGGGGCACAGATACGCAGTATTTT. Amino acid sequence: CASSSSGRGTDTQYF.

The V and J genes are TRBV18 and TRBJ2-1; 10 nucleotides agree with TRBD2. J was trimmed by 3 bases and V by 3 bases; bases with no gene match: 11. There are 18 residues in the CDR3. Germline V lookup: CDR1 KGHSH, CDR2 LQKENI. CDR3 protein: CASSPGYESGRGYNEQFF. The CDR3 DNA follows: TGTGCCAGCTCACCCGGATACGAAAGCGGGAGGGGCTACAATGAGCAGTTCTTC.

The chain combines TRBV10-1 with TRBJ2-3, with D possibly matching TRBD1 (5 bases). This CDR3 is 12 amino acids long. Germline V gene lookup returns CDR1 WNHNN and CDR2 SYGVQD (reference sequence). Trimming pared 4 bases from V and 3 bases from J, leaving 5 bases between. The CDR3 reads CASSAGTDTQYF. The CDR3 DNA follows: TGCGCCAGCAGTGCAGGGACAGATACGCAGTATTTT.

The J gene is TRBJ2-1, the V gene TRBV5-4, with 11 bases lining up with TRBD2. The CDR3 totals 15 residues. J was trimmed by 5 bases and V by 4 bases; bases with no gene match: 5. The germline V gene has CDR1 SGHNT and CDR2 YYREEE (reference sequence). CDR3 residues: CASSPGTSGNNEQFF. For the CDR3, the DNA is TGTGCCAGCAGCCCCGGGACTAGCGGCAACAATGAGCAGTTCTTC.

The chain is built from TRBV6-6 and TRBJ1-2, with 12 bases identical to TRBD1. With 2 bases clipped from V and 4 bases from J, the junction kept 5 bases outside the gene matches. The CDR3 extends over 16 amino acids. The germline gives CDR1 MNHNY, CDR2 SVGAGI (reference sequence). Here the CDR3 reads CASSYRGQGALYGYTF. The CDR3 DNA reads TGTGCCAGCAGTTACAGGGGACAGGGGGCCCTCTATGGCTACACCTTC.

The rearrangement joins TRBV19 to TRBJ1-2, with D possibly being TRBD1 (5 bases). The V and J ends lost 9 bases and 2 bases respectively, with 19 bases between them. The CDR3 is made up of 15 amino acids. Germline lookup yields CDR1 LNHDA and CDR2 SQIVND (reference sequence). CDR3 DNA sequence: TGTGCCAGCCGATGGACGGACCAGGGCAACTATGGCTACACCTTC. Its translation is CASRWTDQGNYGYTF. The variable domain in full, completed from reference TRBV19 and TRBJ1-2, reads DGGITQSPKYLFRKEGQNVTLSCEQNLNHDAMYWYRQDPGQGLRLIYYSQIVNDFQKGDIAEGYSVSREKKESFPLTVTSAQKNPTAFYLCASRWTDQGNYGYTFGSGTRLTVV.

The V and J genes are TRBV28 and TRBJ2-7; D may be TRBD1 (5 bases). The CDR3 loop spans 11 amino acids. CDR1 is MDHEN, CDR2 SYDVKM, per germline. V lost 8 bases and J lost 4, with 9 bases in between. The CDR3 loop reads CASGAAYEQYF. CDR3 nucleotide sequence: TGTGCCAGCGGGGCGGCGTACGAGCAGTACTTC.

The sample holds a few counts of this clone. The chain is built from TRBV7-9 and TRBJ1-1; D possibly corresponds to TRBD1 (5 bases). The ends were cut back, 5 bases at V and 0 bases at J, with 10 bases in the middle. Germline V CDR1 and CDR2: SEHNR, FQNEAQ (reference sequence). CDR3 length equals 14 residues. CDR3 in amino acids: CASSIRDVNTEAFF. CDR3 in DNA: TGTGCCAGCAGCATCCGGGACGTGAACACTGAAGCTTTCTTT.

V and J are TRBV24-1 and TRBJ1-2; no reliable D call. Trimming stripped 5 bases from V and 5 bases from J, with 17 bases between. Germline CDR1 KGHDR, CDR2 SFDVKD. The CDR3 consists of 15 residues. CDR3 amino acids: CATSVPREVTYGYTF. In DNA, the CDR3 is TGTGCCACCAGTGTCCCTCGAGAGGTAACATATGGCTACACCTTC.

The chain couples TRBV6-5 to TRBJ1-1, with a weak D call TRBD1 (5 bases). The germline V gene encodes CDR1 MNHEY and CDR2 SVGAGI. The CDR3 covers 11 residues. The V end lost 7 bases, the J end lost 10 bases, and 13 bases lay between the germline ends. The CDR3 DNA follows: TGTGCCAGCACCGGGGCAGGACTAGCTTTCTTT. Translated: CASTGAGLAFF.

This clone was seen once. The chain employs TRBV27 and TRBJ2-7; no reliable D call. This CDR3 comprises 12 residues. Trimming removed 5 bases from V and 3 bases from J, with 8 bases in between. Germline V gene sequence: CDR1 MNHEY, CDR2 SMNVEV (reference sequence). The CDR3 sequence: CASSPNIYEQYF. CDR3 nucleotide sequence: TGTGCCAGCAGTCCGAATATCTACGAGCAGTACTTC.

The rearrangement joins TRBV4-1 to TRBJ2-1, with 10 bases identical to TRBD2. The CDR3 runs 17 residues. V shed 2 bases, J shed 5 bases, and the junction held 9 bases outside the gene matches. Germline CDR1 and CDR2: MGHRA and YSYEKL. CDR3 region: CASSQNLLAGTDNEQFF. The CDR3, as DNA: TGCGCCAGCAGCCAAAACCTACTAGCGGGGACGGACAATGAGCAGTTCTTC.

J is TRBJ1-5 and V is TRBV7-8; the D is unclear. Deletions cut 5 bases from V and 4 bases from J, with 6 bases between. The CDR3 has 12 amino acids. CDR1 and CDR2 from the germline V gene are SGHVS and FQNEAQ. CDR3 amino acids: CASSPYNQPQHF. The DNA for the CDR3 is TGTGCCAGCAGCCCTTATAATCAGCCCCAGCATTTT.

V gene TRBV6-4 combines with J gene TRBJ1-1; D remains ambiguous. Trimming cost V 4 bases and J 1 base, with 10 bases left between them. The CDR3 is 14 residues long. Germline V CDR1 and CDR2: MRHNA, SNTAGT. CDR3 nucleotide sequence: TGTGCCAGCAGTGTCGTCCCCGGGAACACTGAAGCTTTCTTT. As protein: CASSVVPGNTEAFF.

The V call is TRBV7-9, the J call TRBJ2-1; D ambiguous. CDR1 and CDR2 (germline): SEHNR, FQNEAQ (reference sequence). Trimming took off 1 base at V and 4 bases at J, with 14 bases between the two ends. CDR3 length: 16 amino acids. For the CDR3, the DNA is TGTGCCAGCAGCTTAGTTAGGCTAAATGGATACAATGAGCAGTTCTTC. This codes for CASSLVRLNGYNEQFF.

The chain employs TRBV7-2 and TRBJ1-2; D gene ambiguous. The CDR3 runs 14 residues. Germline CDR1 SGHTA, CDR2 FQGNSA. Trimming stripped 0 bases from V and 5 bases from J, with 10 bases between. The CDR3, as DNA: TGTGCCAGCAGCTTAGCAGGCCCCCCTTATGGCTACACCTTC. This gives the protein CASSLAGPPYGYTF.

The chain carries TRBV19 and TRBJ2-2; TRBD2 aligns across 8 bases. The V and J ends lost 10 bases and 0 bases, in that order; junction bases with no gene match: 10. The CDR3 has 16 amino acids. Germline CDR1 and CDR2: LNHDA and SQIVND (reference sequence). This CDR3 is CATRPSSGANTGELFF. The CDR3 region has the DNA TGTGCCACCAGACCAAGTAGCGGGGCGAACACCGGGGAGCTGTTTTTT.

This clone has more than one count but fewer than ten. The rearrangement joins TRBV7-2 to TRBJ1-6, with TRBD1 as a possible D gene (6 bases). CDR1 is SGHTA and CDR2 is FQGNSA in the germline V gene. The CDR3 loop spans 15 amino acids. Trimming stripped 5 bases from V and 2 bases from J, with 10 bases between. This CDR3 is CASSPRGTYNSPLHF. CDR3 DNA: TGTGCCAGCAGCCCCAGGGGTACCTATAATTCACCCCTCCACTTT.

Only a few counts were recorded for this clone. A much larger clone sits a single nucleotide away, making a read error possible. This sequence joins TRBV7-9 and TRBJ1-1; D call uncertain. The CDR3 sequence is 13 residues long. Looked up from germline, CDR1 is SEHNR and CDR2 is FQNEAQ (reference sequence). The ends were cut back, 1 base at V and 0 bases at J, with 3 bases in the middle. The chain's CDR3 is CASSLDMNTEAFF. The CDR3 DNA sequence: TGTGCCAGCAGCTTAGATATGAACACTGAAGCTTTCTTT. Based on the CDR3 plus reference TRBV7-9 and TRBJ1-1, the full variable domain is DTGVSQNPRHKITKRGQNVTFRCDPISEHNRLYWYRQTLGQGPEFLTYFQNEAQLEKSRLLSDRFSAERPKGSFSTLEIQRTEQGDSAMYLCASSLDMNTEAFFGQGTRLTVV.

The V gene is TRBV14, the J gene TRBJ2-3; D gene uncertain. V dropped 0 bases and J dropped 2 bases, with 12 bases sitting between them. Germline CDR1 is SGHDN and CDR2 is FVKESK. CDR3 size: 16 residues. CDR3 amino acids: CASSQEERYPTDTQYF. CDR3 nucleotides: TGTGCCAGCAGCCAAGAGGAACGGTATCCCACAGATACGCAGTATTTT.

The chain employs TRBV7-2 and TRBJ1-1; no clear D. From germline, CDR1 is SGHTA and CDR2 FQGNSA. This CDR3 has 13 residues. V was shortened by 5 bases and J by 11 bases, with 18 bases between the two germline ends. CDR3 sequence (DNA): TGTGCCAGCAGCCCCCTTACGGTGGTTGATGCTTTCTTT. It codes for CASSPLTVVDAFF.